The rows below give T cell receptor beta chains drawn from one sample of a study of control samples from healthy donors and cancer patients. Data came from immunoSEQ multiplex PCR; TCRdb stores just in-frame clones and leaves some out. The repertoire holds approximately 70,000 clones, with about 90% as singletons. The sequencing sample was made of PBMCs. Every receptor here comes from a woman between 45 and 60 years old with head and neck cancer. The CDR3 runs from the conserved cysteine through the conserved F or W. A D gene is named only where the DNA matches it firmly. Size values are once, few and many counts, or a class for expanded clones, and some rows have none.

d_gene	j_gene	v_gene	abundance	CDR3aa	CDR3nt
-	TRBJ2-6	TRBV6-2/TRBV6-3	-	CASSGTYASGANVLTF	TGTGCCAGCAGTGGGACGTACGCCTCTGGGGCCAACGTCCTGACTTTC
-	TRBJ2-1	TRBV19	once	CASIQDHGPFNEQFF	TGTGCCAGTATTCAGGACCATGGACCGTTCAATGAGCAGTTCTTC
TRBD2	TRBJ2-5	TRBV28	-	CASSLLAGASETQYF	TGTGCCAGCAGTTTACTAGCGGGGGCCTCGGAGACCCAGTACTTC
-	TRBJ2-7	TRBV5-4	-	CASSPGLGAYEQYF	TGTGCCAGCAGCCCGGGTTTGGGGGCTTACGAGCAGTACTTC
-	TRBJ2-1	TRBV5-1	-	CASSLAGGRRYNEQFF	TGCGCCAGCAGCTTGGCCGGAGGACGGCGATACAATGAGCAGTTCTTC
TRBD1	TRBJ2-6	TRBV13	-	CASSSGQGAISGANVLTF	TGTGCCAGCAGCTCGGGACAGGGGGCTATCTCTGGGGCCAACGTCCTGACTTTC
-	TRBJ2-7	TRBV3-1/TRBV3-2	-	CASSDVGQGFNEQYF	TGTGCCAGCAGCGACGTAGGTCAGGGTTTCAACGAGCAGTACTTC
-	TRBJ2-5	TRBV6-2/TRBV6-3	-	CASSLPQAAGAPIETQYF	TGTGCCAGCAGTTTACCACAGGCGGCGGGGGCCCCGATAGAGACCCAGTACTTC
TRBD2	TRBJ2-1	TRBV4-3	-	CASSQVSGGSGEQFF	TGCGCCAGCAGCCAAGTAAGCGGGGGAAGTGGTGAGCAGTTCTTC
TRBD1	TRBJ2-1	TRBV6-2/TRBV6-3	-	CASRYDRENEQFF	TGTGCCAGCAGGTACGACAGGGAAAATGAGCAGTTCTTC
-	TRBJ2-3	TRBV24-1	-	CATSDARGTTDTQYF	TGTGCCACCAGTGATGCAAGGGGGACAACAGATACGCAGTATTTT
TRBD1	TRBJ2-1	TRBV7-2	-	CASSKGRGPGEQFF	TGTGCCAGCAGTAAAGGCAGGGGGCCCGGTGAGCAGTTCTTC
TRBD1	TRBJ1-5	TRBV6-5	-	CASSTTGAFNQPQHF	TGTGCCAGCAGTACCACAGGGGCCTTCAATCAGCCCCAGCATTTT
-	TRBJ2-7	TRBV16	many	CASSHYRTAYEQYF	TGTGCCAGCAGCCACTACCGGACGGCCTACGAGCAGTACTTC
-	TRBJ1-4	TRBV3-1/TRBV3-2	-	CASSQGGTGNEKLFF	TGTGCCAGCAGCCAAGGGGGGACGGGTAATGAAAAACTGTTTTTT
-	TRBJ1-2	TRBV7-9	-	CASVPGGENGYTF	TGTGCCAGCGTCCCCGGGGGCGAGAATGGCTACACCTTC
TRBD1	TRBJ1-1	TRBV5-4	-	CASSTGGSWTEAFF	TGTGCCAGCTCGACAGGGGGATCGTGGACTGAAGCTTTCTTT
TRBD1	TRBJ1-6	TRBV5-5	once	CASSPGVLTGSYNSPLHF	TGTGCCAGCAGCCCCGGGGTTTTGACAGGGAGCTATAATTCACCCCTCCACTTT
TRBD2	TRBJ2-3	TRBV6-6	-	CASSPSRTSGPPDTQYF	TGTGCCAGCAGTCCGTCCCGGACTAGCGGGCCCCCAGATACGCAGTATTTT
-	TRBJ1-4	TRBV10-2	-	CASSEIGTPGVPRLFF	TGCGCCAGCAGTGAGATAGGGACACCTGGGGTTCCTCGACTGTTTTTT
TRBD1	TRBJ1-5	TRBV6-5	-	CASSSRQGWNQPQHF	TGTGCCAGCAGTTCTCGACAGGGTTGGAATCAGCCCCAGCATTTT
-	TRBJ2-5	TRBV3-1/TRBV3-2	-	CASSQGTRGGYQETQYF	TGTGCCAGCAGCCAAGGAACCAGGGGGGGGTACCAAGAGACCCAGTACTTC
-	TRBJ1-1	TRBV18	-	CASSPRKVNTEAFF	TGTGCCAGCTCACCACGTAAGGTGAACACTGAAGCTTTCTTT
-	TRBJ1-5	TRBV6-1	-	CASSVPRGGVGNQPQHF	TGTGCCAGCAGTGTCCCCCGTGGAGGCGTGGGCAATCAGCCCCAGCATTTT
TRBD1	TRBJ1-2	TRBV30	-	CAWSVGDRGTYGYTF	TGTGCCTGGAGTGTAGGGGACAGGGGTACCTATGGCTACACCTTC
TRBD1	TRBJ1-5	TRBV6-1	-	CASSEARDRVVAQPQHF	TGTGCCAGCAGTGAAGCGCGGGACAGGGTTGTTGCTCAGCCCCAGCATTTT
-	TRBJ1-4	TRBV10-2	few	CASSEMAGVGGKEKLFF	TGCGCCAGCAGTGAGATGGCAGGGGTTGGGGGAAAGGAAAAACTGTTTTTT
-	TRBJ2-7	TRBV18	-	CASSQAGSYEQYF	TGTGCCAGCTCACAGGCAGGGAGCTACGAGCAGTACTTC
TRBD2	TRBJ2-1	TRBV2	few	CASSGGGLADSYNEQFF	TGTGCCAGCAGTGGAGGGGGACTAGCAGATTCCTACAATGAGCAGTTCTTC
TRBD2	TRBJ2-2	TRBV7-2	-	CASSLGGGGGQDTGELFF	TGTGCCAGCAGCTTAGGTGGCGGGGGGGGCCAAGACACCGGGGAGCTGTTTTTT
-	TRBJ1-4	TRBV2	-	CASRGYSEKLFF	TGTGCCAGCAGGGGATACAGCGAAAAACTGTTTTTT
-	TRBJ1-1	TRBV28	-	CASSFKQDTEAFF	TGTGCCAGCAGTTTCAAGCAGGACACTGAAGCTTTCTTT
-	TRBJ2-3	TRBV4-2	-	CASSQENHYTDTQYF	TGTGCCAGCAGCCAAGAGAACCACTACACAGATACGCAGTATTTT
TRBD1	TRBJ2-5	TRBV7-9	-	CASSLRQGARETQYF	TGTGCCAGCAGCTTGAGACAGGGGGCGAGAGAGACCCAGTACTTC
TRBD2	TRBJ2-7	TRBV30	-	CAWSKAGGGYEQYF	TGTGCCTGGAGTAAGGCGGGAGGTGGCTACGAGCAGTACTTC
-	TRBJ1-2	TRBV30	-	CAWRGSYGYTF	TGTGCCTGGCGAGGGTCTTATGGCTACACCTTC
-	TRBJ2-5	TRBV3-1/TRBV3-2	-	CASSQDPGKTQYF	TGTGCCAGCAGCCAAGATCCTGGGAAGACCCAGTACTTC
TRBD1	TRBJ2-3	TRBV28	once	CASSTTGQGRADTQYF	TGTGCCAGCAGCACCACGGGACAGGGAAGGGCAGATACGCAGTATTTT
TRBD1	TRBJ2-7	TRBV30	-	CAWSPDRGGPYEQYF	TGTGCCTGGAGTCCGGACAGGGGGGGTCCCTACGAGCAGTACTTC
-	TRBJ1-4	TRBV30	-	CACLAATNEKLFF	TGTGCCTGCCTGGCTGCAACTAATGAAAAACTGTTTTTT
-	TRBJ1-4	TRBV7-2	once	CASSLNRAGEKLFF	TGTGCCAGCAGCTTAAACAGGGCAGGTGAAAAACTGTTTTTT
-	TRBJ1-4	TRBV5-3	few	CARSLWAGTRREKLFF	TGTGCCAGAAGTCTATGGGCGGGCACGAGGCGAGAAAAACTGTTTTTT
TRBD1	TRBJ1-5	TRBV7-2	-	CASSPPGQGAYQPQHF	TGTGCCAGCAGCCCCCCGGGGCAGGGGGCATATCAGCCCCAGCATTTT
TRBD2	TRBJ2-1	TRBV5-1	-	CASSLGLAGALNEQFF	TGCGCCAGCAGCCTAGGACTAGCGGGGGCCCTCAATGAGCAGTTCTTC
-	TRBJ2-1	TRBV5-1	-	CASSFGNNEQFF	TGCGCCAGCAGCTTCGGGAACAATGAGCAGTTCTTC
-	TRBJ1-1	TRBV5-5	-	CASSLPGFMDTEAFF	TGTGCCAGCAGCTTACCGGGATTTATGGACACTGAAGCTTTCTTT
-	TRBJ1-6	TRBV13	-	CASSAPAGGGGSPLHF	TGTGCCAGCAGCGCCCCCGCCGGGGGCGGTGGGTCACCCCTCCACTTT
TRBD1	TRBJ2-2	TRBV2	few	CASSEALGQGAAGELFF	TGTGCCAGCAGTGAAGCGCTCGGGCAGGGGGCGGCCGGGGAGCTGTTTTTT
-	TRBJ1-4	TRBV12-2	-	CASRFFTQGAGWEKLFF	TGTGCAAGTCGCTTCTTCACTCAGGGGGCGGGATGGGAAAAACTGTTTTTT
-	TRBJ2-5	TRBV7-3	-	CASSLSGTSKETQYF	TGTGCCAGCAGCTTATCTGGGACATCGAAAGAGACCCAGTACTTC
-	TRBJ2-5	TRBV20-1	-	CSARAGETQYF	TGCAGTGCTAGGGCCGGGGAGACCCAGTACTTC
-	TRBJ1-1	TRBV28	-	CASSGGAGVTEAFF	TGTGCCAGCAGTGGTGGCGCAGGGGTCACTGAAGCTTTCTTT
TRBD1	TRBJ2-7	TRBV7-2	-	CASSPRTGGIYEQYF	TGTGCCAGCAGCCCACGGACAGGGGGAATTTACGAGCAGTACTTC
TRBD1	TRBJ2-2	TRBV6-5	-	CASSWDSNTGELFF	TGTGCCAGCAGTTGGGACAGCAACACCGGGGAGCTGTTTTTT
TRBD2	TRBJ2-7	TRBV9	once	CASSPTMGLAGVTYEQYF	TGTGCCAGCAGCCCGACGATGGGACTAGCGGGGGTCACCTACGAGCAGTACTTC
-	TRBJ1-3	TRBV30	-	CAWSPLTRNTIYF	TGTGCCTGGAGTCCATTGACCCGAAACACCATATATTTT
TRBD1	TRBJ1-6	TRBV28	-	CASSYSHQGGSSPLHF	TGTGCCAGCAGCTACAGTCATCAGGGGGGGAGTTCACCCCTCCACTTT
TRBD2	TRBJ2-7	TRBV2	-	CASGTRIYGDSENEQYF	TGTGCCAGTGGGACTAGGATATATGGGGATTCTGAGAACGAGCAGTACTTC
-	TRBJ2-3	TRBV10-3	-	CAISVGRDSDTQYF	TGTGCCATCAGTGTTGGACGGGACTCAGATACGCAGTATTTT
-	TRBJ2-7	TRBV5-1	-	CASSWPGNEQYF	TGCGCCAGCAGCTGGCCAGGAAACGAGCAGTACTTC